This T cell receptor beta chain was sequenced during a study of CXCR3-negative and CXCR3-positive naive CD8 T cells. Findings and limits, study-wide: CXCR3-positive naive cells had more hydrophobic TRB CDR3s than CXCR3-negative naive cells. TRB CDR3 properties were used to infer TCR strength, and surface CD5 was comparable between naive subsets.

Every CD8+ subset sample held a few hundred thousand flow-sorted cells, done in triplicate. Germline-derived CDR1 and CDR2 are ENHRY and SYGVKD. The CDR3 loop spans 14 amino acids. UMI-tagged TRB cDNA libraries were built via 5' RACE. One entry per CDR3 protein, without DNA, is what TCRdb gives after re-calling the 5' RACE reads. Its table records tens of thousands of distinct CDR3 sequences. To note about this clonotype: What it recognizes is unknown.

The J gene is TRBJ2-1, the V gene TRBV10-3; TCRdb designates TRBD1, a call that cannot be tested without DNA. This receptor was taken from a human donor in good health. Some clones in this sample may be carry-over from other donors' samples. Sequencing was performed on naive CXCR3+ CD8+ T cells from blood. The subset here: CD45RO-CCR7+CD27+CD95- naive CD8+ T cells expressing CXCR3 (TNR3+). CDR3 residues: CAISDRAGINEQFF.